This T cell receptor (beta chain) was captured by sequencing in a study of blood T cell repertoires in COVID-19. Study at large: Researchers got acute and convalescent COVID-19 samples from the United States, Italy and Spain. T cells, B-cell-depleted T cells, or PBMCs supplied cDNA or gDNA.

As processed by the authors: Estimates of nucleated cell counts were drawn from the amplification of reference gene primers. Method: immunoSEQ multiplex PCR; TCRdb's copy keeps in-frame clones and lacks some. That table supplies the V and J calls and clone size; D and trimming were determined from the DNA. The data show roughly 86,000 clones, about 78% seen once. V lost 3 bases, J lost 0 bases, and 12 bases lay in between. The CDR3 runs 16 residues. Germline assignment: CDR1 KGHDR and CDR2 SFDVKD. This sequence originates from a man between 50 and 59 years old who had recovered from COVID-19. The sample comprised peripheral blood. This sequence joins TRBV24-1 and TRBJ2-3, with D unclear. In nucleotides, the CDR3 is TGTGCCACCAGTGATCCCCAGTCGGGTAGCACAGATACGCAGTATTTT. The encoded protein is CATSDPQSGSTDTQYF.